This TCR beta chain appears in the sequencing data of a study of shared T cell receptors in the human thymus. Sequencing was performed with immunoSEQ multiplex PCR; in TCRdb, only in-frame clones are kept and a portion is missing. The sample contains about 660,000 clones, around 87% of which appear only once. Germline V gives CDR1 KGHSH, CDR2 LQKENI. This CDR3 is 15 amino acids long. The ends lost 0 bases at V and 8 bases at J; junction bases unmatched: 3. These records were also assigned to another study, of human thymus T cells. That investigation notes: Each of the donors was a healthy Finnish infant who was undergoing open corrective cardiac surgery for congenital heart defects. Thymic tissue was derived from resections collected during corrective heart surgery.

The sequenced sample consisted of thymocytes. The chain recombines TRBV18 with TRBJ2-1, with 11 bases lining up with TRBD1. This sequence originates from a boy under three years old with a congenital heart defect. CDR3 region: CASSPPGQGGHEQFF. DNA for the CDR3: TGTGCCAGCTCACCACCGGGACAGGGGGGCCATGAGCAGTTCTTC.